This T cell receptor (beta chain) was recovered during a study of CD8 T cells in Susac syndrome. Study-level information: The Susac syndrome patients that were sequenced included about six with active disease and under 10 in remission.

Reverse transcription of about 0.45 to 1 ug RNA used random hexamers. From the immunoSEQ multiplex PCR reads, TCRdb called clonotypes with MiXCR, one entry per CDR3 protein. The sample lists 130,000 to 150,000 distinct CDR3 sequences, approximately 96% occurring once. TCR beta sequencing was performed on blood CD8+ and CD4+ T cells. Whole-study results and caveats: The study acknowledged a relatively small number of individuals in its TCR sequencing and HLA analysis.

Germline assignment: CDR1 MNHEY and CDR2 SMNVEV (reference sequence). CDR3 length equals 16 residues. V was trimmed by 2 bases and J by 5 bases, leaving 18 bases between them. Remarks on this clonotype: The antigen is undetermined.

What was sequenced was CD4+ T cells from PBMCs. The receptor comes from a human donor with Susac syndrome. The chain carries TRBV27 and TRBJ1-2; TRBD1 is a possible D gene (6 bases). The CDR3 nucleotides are TGTGCCAGCAGTTTAGCGGGGGGGGCGTCCCCTTATGGCTACACCTTC. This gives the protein CASSLAGGASPYGYTF.